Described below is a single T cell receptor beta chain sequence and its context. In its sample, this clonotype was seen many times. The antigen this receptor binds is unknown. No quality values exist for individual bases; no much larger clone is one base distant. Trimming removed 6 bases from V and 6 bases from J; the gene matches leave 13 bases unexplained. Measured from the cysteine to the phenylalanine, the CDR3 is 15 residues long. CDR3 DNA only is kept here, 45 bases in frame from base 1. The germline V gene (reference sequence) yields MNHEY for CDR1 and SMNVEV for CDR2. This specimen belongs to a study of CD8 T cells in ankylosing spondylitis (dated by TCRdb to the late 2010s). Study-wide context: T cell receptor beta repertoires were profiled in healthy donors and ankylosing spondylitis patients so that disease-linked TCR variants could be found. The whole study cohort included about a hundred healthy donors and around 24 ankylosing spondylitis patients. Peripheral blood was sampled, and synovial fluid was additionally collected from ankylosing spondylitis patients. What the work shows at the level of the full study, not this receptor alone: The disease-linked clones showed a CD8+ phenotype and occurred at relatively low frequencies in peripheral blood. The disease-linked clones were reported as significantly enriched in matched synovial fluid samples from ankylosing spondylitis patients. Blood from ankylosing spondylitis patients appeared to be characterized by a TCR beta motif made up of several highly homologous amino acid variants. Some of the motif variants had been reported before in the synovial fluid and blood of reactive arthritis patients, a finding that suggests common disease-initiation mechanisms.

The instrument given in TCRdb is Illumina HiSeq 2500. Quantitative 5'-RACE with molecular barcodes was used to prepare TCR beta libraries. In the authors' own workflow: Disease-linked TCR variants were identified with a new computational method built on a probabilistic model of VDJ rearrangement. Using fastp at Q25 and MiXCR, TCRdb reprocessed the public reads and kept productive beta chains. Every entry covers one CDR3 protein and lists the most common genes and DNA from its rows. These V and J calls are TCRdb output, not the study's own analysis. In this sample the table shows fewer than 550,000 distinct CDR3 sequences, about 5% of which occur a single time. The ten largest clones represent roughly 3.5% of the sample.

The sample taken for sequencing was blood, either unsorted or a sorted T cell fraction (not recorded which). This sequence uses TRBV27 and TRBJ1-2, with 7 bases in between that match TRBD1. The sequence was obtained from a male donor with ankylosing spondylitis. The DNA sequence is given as TGTGCCAGCAGACTCCTTACCGGGACAGCGGATGGCTACACCTTC. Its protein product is CASRLLTGTADGYTF.